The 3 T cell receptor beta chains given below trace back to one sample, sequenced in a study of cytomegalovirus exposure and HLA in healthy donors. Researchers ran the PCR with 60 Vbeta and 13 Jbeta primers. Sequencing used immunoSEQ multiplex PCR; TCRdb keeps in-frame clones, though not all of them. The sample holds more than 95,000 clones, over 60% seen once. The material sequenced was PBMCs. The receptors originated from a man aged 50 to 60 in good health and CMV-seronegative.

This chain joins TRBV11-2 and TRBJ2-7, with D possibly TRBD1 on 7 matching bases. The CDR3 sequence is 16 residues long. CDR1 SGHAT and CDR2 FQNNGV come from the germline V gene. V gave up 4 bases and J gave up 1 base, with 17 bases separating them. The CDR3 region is CASSSTGRGLSYEQYF. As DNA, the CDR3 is TGTGCCAGCAGCTCGACAGGGCGGGGCCTTTCCTACGAGCAGTACTTC.

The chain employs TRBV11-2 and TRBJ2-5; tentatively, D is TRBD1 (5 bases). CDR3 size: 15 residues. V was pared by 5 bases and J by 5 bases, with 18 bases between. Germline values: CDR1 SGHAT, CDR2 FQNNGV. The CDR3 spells CASSPRSRAWETQYF. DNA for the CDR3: TGTGCCAGCAGCCCAAGGAGCAGGGCCTGGGAGACCCAGTACTTC. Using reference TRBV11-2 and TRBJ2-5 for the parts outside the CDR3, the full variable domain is EAGVAQSPRYKIIEKRQSVAFWCNPISGHATLYWYQQILGQGPKLLIQFQNNGVVDDSQLPKDRFSAERLKGVDSTLKIQPAKLEDSAVYLCASSPRSRAWETQYFGPGTRLLVL.

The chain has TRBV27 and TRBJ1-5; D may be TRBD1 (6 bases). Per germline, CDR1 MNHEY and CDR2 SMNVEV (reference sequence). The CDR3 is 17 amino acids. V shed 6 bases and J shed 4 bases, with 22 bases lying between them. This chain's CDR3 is CASSSPTGYRSNQPQHF. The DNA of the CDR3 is TGTGCCAGCAGCTCCCCGACAGGTTATAGGTCTAATCAGCCCCAGCATTTT.